Listed here are 4 T cell receptor beta chains from one sample, sequenced in a study of early T cells in non-severe SARS-CoV-2 infection. TCRdb processed the 5' RACE reads anew with MiXCR; each CDR3 protein has one entry. The repertoire consists of around 50,000 distinct CDR3 sequences, with about 4% occurring once and the leading ten covering roughly 6%. The sequenced sample consisted of whole blood. The receptor source for this set is an adult who was a healthcare worker with PCR-confirmed SARS-CoV-2 infection or an uninfected control (not recorded which).

Ten or more counts support this clonotype. In nucleotides, the CDR3 is TGTGCCTGGAGTGCGGGACTCTACGAGCAGTACTTC. This encodes CAWSAGLYEQYF. V usage is TRBV30 and J usage is TRBJ2-7; TRBD2 is a possible D gene (6 bases). V lost 1 base, J lost 3 bases, and 7 bases lay in between. This CDR3 has 12 amino acids. Germline-derived CDR1 and CDR2 are GTSNPN and SVGIG (reference sequence).

This clonotype has ten or more counts. J is TRBJ1-6 and V is TRBV7-9; 7 nucleotides line up with TRBD1. CDR1 is SEHNR and CDR2 is FQNEAQ in the germline V gene (reference sequence). CDR3 size: 14 residues. The V gene end was trimmed by 4 bases and the J gene end by 8 bases; junction bases not matched to a gene: 5. CDR3 DNA: TGTGCCAGCAGCTCCGGGACAGTCGATTCACCCCTCCACTTT. This sequence encodes CASSSGTVDSPLHF.

In its sample, this clonotype was seen a few times. The gene calls are TRBV5-1 and TRBJ2-1; tentatively, D is TRBD1 or TRBD2 (5 bases each). The V end was cut by 1 base, the J end by 0 bases, with 20 bases between. CDR3 length equals 19 residues. Germline CDR1 is SGHRS and CDR2 is YFSETQ. CDR3 in amino acids: CASSLPPGQVMSSYNEQFF. DNA for the CDR3: TGCGCCAGCAGCTTGCCTCCGGGGCAGGTCATGAGCTCCTACAATGAGCAGTTCTTC.

This clonotype was detected many times. The CDR3: CSTGGGPTDTQYF. In nucleotides, the CDR3 is TGCAGTACCGGTGGGGGGCCAACAGATACGCAGTATTTT. The gene calls are TRBV20-1 and TRBJ2-3, with D perhaps matching TRBD1 or TRBD2 (6 bases each). The CDR3 loop spans 13 amino acids. V lost 8 bases and J lost 3, with 15 bases in between. CDR1 and CDR2 (germline): DFQATT, SNEGSKA (reference sequence).